The source of this T cell receptor beta chain is a study of glioma-infiltrating T cells. Study context: Glioblastomas were WHO grade IV, sampled at first diagnosis; low-grade were grade II. Target coverage was about 4- to 11-fold for about a million blood T cells.

Notes on this clonotype: The target antigen is unknown. One end of the junction is discordant with germline, which a read error may explain.

TCR alpha and beta CDR3 regions were amplified from RNA using iRepertoire nested multiplex PCR. MiXCR was run by TCRdb on the multiplex PCR reads, yielding one entry per CDR3 protein. The sample gives about 380,000 distinct CDR3 sequences, about two fifths of which show up once; more than 10% is in the top ten. Study-wide results and caveats: Shared blood CDR3 signature motifs marked patients with low tissue-blood divergence. Non-neoplastic patients had below-expected tissue-blood divergence, while all gliomas exceeded expectation.

Per germline, CDR1 MDHEN and CDR2 SYDVKM. CDR3 length: 14 residues. The chain recombines TRBV28 with TRBJ1-1; 11 bases agree with TRBD1. The receptor's source is a human donor with low-grade glioma or glioblastoma, undergoing nonglioma brain surgery, or in good health (not recorded which). The specimen was glioma tissue, nonneoplastic brain tissue, or PBMCs (not recorded which). CDR3 sequence: CASCANPGTGGYEF. CDR3 bases: TGTGCCAGCTGTGCAAACCCCGGGACAGGGGGATATGAATTT. Variable domain in full (rest from reference TRBV28 and TRBJ1-1): DVKVTQSSRYLVKRTGEKVFLECVQDMDHENMFWYRQDPGLGLRLIYFSYDVKMKEKGDIPEGYSVSREKKERFSLILESASTNQTSMYLCASCANPGTGGYEFGQGTRLTVV.